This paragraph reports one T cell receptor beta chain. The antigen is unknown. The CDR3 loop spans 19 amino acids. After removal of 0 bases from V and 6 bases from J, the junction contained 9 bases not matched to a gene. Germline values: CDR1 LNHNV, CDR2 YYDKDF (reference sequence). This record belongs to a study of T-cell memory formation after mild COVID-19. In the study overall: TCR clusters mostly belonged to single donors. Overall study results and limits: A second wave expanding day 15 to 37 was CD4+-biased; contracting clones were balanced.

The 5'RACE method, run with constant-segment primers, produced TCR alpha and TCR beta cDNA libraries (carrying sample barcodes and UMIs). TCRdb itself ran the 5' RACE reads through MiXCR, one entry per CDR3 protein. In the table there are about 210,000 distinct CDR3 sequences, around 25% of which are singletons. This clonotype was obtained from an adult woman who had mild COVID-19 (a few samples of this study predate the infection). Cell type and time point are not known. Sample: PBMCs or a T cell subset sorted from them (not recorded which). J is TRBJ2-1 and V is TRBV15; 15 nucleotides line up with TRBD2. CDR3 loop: CATSRDGTSGGPSLNEQFF. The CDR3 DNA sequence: TGTGCCACCAGCAGAGATGGGACTAGCGGGGGGCCCTCCCTCAATGAGCAGTTCTTC.